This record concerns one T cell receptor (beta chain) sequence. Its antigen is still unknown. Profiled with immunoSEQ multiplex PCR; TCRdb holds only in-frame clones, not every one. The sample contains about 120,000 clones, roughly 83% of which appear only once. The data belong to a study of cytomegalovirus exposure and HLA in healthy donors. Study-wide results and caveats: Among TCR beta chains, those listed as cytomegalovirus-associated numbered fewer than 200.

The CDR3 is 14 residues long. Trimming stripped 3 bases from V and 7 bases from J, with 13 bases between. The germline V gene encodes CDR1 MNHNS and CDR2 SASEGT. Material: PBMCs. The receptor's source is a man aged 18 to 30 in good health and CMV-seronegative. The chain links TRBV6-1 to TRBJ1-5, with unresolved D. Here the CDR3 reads CASSDRQSGQPQHF. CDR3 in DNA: TGTGCCAGCAGTGATCGGCAATCGGGACAGCCCCAGCATTTT.